Below are 24 T cell receptor beta chains sequenced from a single sample in a study of T-cell memory formation after mild COVID-19. One entry per CDR3 protein, called by TCRdb with MiXCR from the 5' RACE reads. Altogether approximately 100,000 distinct CDR3 sequences are present, 11% being singletons, with the ten largest covering approximately 40%. Sequences were obtained from PBMCs or a T cell subset sorted from them (not recorded which). These receptors were obtained from a man younger than 35 who had mild COVID-19 (a few samples of this study predate the infection). Cell type and time point are not known.

The chain recombines TRBV7-2 with TRBJ1-4; unclear D gene. Trimming pared 4 bases from V and 7 bases from J, leaving 4 bases between. The germline V gene encodes CDR1 SGHTA and CDR2 FQGNSA. There are 11 residues in the CDR3. CDR3 region: CASSYGEKLFF. Written as DNA, the CDR3 is TGTGCCAGCAGCTACGGTGAAAAACTGTTTTTT.

V gene TRBV5-1 combines with J gene TRBJ1-1; D call uncertain. This CDR3 contains 15 residues. Between the trimmed V and J ends, which lost 1 base and 3 bases, there was a span of 13 bases. The germline CDR1 and CDR2 sequences are SGHRS and YFSETQ. CDR3 nucleotide sequence: TGCGCCAGCAGCTTGTCGCGGGAGGGTGACACTGAAGCTTTCTTT. Protein product: CASSLSREGDTEAFF.

The rearrangement links TRBV7-3 to TRBJ2-2, with a weak D call TRBD2 (7 bases). Looked up from germline, CDR1 is SGHTA and CDR2 is FQGTGA. Between the trimmed V and J ends, which lost 2 bases and 4 bases, there was a span of 20 bases. The CDR3 length is 18 residues. The CDR3 protein is CASSLQPAGAPGTGELFF. The CDR3 DNA follows: TGTGCCAGCAGCTTACAACCCGCGGGGGCCCCCGGCACCGGGGAGCTGTTTTTT.

This clonotype has more than one count but fewer than ten. V gene TRBV5-1 combines with J gene TRBJ2-7; D is tentatively TRBD1 or TRBD2 (5 bases each). The CDR3 has 15 amino acids. Germline CDR1 is SGHRS and CDR2 is YFSETQ. Deletions cut 1 base from V and 0 bases from J, with 11 bases between. In nucleotides, the CDR3 is TGCGCCAGCAGCTTGTTACCAGGGAGCTCCTACGAGCAGTACGTC. Amino acids: CASSLLPGSSYEQYV.

J is TRBJ2-3 and V is TRBV19; 9 positions match TRBD2. J was trimmed by 2 bases and V by 2 bases; bases with no gene match: 8. The CDR3 contains 17 residues. The germline gives CDR1 LNHDA, CDR2 SQIVND (reference sequence). The CDR3 nucleotides read TGTGCCAGTAGTATAACTCCCCTAGCGGGGTCCACAGATACGCAGTATTTT. Amino acid sequence: CASSITPLAGSTDTQYF.

This clonotype was seen ten or more times. The rearrangement uses TRBV29-1 and TRBJ2-3; TRBD2 aligns across 7 bases. The V gene's germline CDR1 is SQVTM and CDR2 ANQGSEA. This CDR3 comprises 18 residues. The J segment lost 2 bases and the V segment lost 0 bases, leaving 14 bases of the junction unmatched. CDR3 DNA: TGCAGCGTTGAAGATCAGTCGGCTTGGAGCGGGGTCACAGATACGCAGTATTTT. Protein: CSVEDQSAWSGVTDTQYF.

This clonotype was detected a few times. The V call is TRBV18, the J call TRBJ1-1; D is unclear. With 2 bases removed from V and 3 bases from J, the gap between germline ends came to 10 bases. Germline-derived CDR1 and CDR2 are KGHSH and LQKENI. The CDR3 contains 14 residues. As DNA, the CDR3 is TGTGCCAGCTCACCAGGGGAGAGGGACACTGAAGCTTTCTTT. Translating gives CASSPGERDTEAFF.

This clonotype has just a few counts. V and J are TRBV27 and TRBJ2-5; 10 nucleotides line up with TRBD2. J was trimmed by 5 bases and V by 7 bases; bases with no gene match: 7. The CDR3 runs 14 residues. Germline CDR1 is MNHEY and CDR2 is SMNVEV (reference sequence). The CDR3 sequence is CASKLAGFSETQYF. The CDR3 DNA is TGTGCCAGCAAACTAGCGGGGTTCTCGGAGACCCAGTACTTC.

This clonotype was counted a single time. The chain carries TRBV3-1 and TRBJ2-1; 13 bases match TRBD2. Trimming took 4 bases from V and 4 from J; bases not matched to a gene: 4. CDR3 length: 16 residues. Germline values: CDR1 LGHDT, CDR2 YNNKEL (reference sequence). The CDR3 coding sequence is TGTGCCAGCAGCCGCGGGACTAGCGGGGCTTACAATGAGCAGTTCTTC. Protein product: CASSRGTSGAYNEQFF.

This clonotype was found a few times. This chain uses TRBV15 with TRBJ2-5; D is unclear. CDR1 is LNHNV, CDR2 YYDKDF, per germline (reference sequence). The CDR3 runs to 17 residues. V was trimmed by 0 bases and J by 2 bases, leaving 16 bases between them. CDR3 protein: CATSRDLLTQPQETQYF. The CDR3 DNA reads as TGTGCCACCAGCAGAGATCTCTTGACCCAACCTCAAGAGACCCAGTACTTC.

This clonotype was observed a few times. CDR3 nucleotide sequence: TGTGCCAGCGCTGGGACAGGGGGGCTCGGGGAGCTGTTTTTT. Translated: CASAGTGGLGELFF. The gene calls are TRBV6-5 and TRBJ2-2; the match to TRBD1 covers 11 bases. This CDR3 comprises 14 residues. The V and J ends lost 8 bases and 7 bases, in that order; junction bases with no gene match: 6. The V gene's germline CDR1 is MNHEY and CDR2 SVGAGI.

This clonotype was counted a few times. The V and J genes are TRBV10-3 and TRBJ1-2; 7 bases are shared with TRBD1. V shed 1 base and J 7 bases; nucleotides not matched to a gene: 12. CDR1 and CDR2 from the germline V gene are ENHRY and SYGVKD. CDR3 size: 16 residues. CDR3 bases: TGTGCCATCAGTGAGTTTATTGGACAGGATTCTCGTGGCTACACCTTC. It encodes CAISEFIGQDSRGYTF.

This clonotype was detected ten times or more. This chain links TRBV15 with TRBJ2-7; the match to TRBD1 covers 10 bases. The V gene end was trimmed by 5 bases and the J gene end by 6 bases; junction bases not matched to a gene: 10. From germline, CDR1 is LNHNV and CDR2 YYDKDF (reference sequence). CDR3 length: 15 amino acids. The CDR3 nucleotides are TGTGCCACCAGCGGAACGGGACAGGGGCATCTCGAGCAGTACTTC. The encoded protein is CATSGTGQGHLEQYF.

The chain combines TRBV7-9 with TRBJ2-5; a possible D gene is TRBD2 (5 bases). Trimming stripped 0 bases from V and 5 bases from J, with 16 bases between. The CDR3 loop spans 16 amino acids. Germline V gene sequence: CDR1 SEHNR, CDR2 FQNEAQ (reference sequence). CDR3 sequence: CASSLAGLLRAETQYF. CDR3 nucleotides: TGTGCCAGCAGCTTAGCCGGACTCCTTCGGGCTGAGACCCAGTACTTC.

This chain uses TRBV27 with TRBJ2-1; TRBD1 aligns across 8 bases. The CDR3 is 13 residues long. Germline-derived CDR1 and CDR2 are MNHEY and SMNVEV (reference sequence). Trimming removed 2 bases from V and 8 bases from J; junction bases left unmatched: 2. The CDR3 is CASSLLQGDEQFF. In nucleotides, the CDR3 is TGTGCCAGCAGTTTACTACAGGGGGATGAGCAGTTCTTC.

This clonotype has a handful of counts. The rearrangement uses TRBV6-5 and TRBJ2-5, with TRBD1 as a possible D gene (5 bases). The CDR3 has 15 amino acids. In germline, CDR1 is MNHEY, CDR2 SVGAGI. Trimming removed 8 bases at V and 0 bases at J, with 16 bases between. CDR3 residues: CASGKGISYQETQYF. CDR3 bases: TGTGCCAGCGGCAAGGGGATATCGTACCAAGAGACCCAGTACTTC.

This clonotype has a handful of counts. This rearrangement joins TRBV4-1 to TRBJ2-5, with D perhaps being TRBD1 or TRBD2 (5 bases each). Germline V CDR1 and CDR2: MGHRA, YSYEKL. V was cut by 3 bases and J by 4 bases, with 12 bases left in between. CDR3 length: 14 amino acids. CDR3 region: CASSHGAGLETQYF. The CDR3 DNA follows: TGCGCCAGCAGCCATGGGGCAGGACTAGAGACCCAGTACTTC.

This rearrangement joins TRBV9 to TRBJ2-3; 8 bases map to TRBD2. CDR1 is SGDLS, CDR2 YYNGEE, per germline. The CDR3 extends over 15 amino acids. J was trimmed by 4 bases and V by 0 bases; bases with no gene match: 4. In DNA, the CDR3 is TGTGCCAGCAGCGTAGTACGGGGGGGGGCAGATACGCAGTATTTT. Translated, it gives CASSVVRGGADTQYF.

This clonotype was found many times. The chain has TRBV12-3 or TRBV12-4 and TRBJ2-1, with TRBD2 as a possible D gene (6 bases). V was clipped by 8 bases and J by 4 bases, with 15 bases between them. The CDR3 is 14 amino acids. The CDR3 here is CASSYGGRYNEQFF. The CDR3 bases are TGTGCCAGCTCTTATGGGGGGAGGTACAATGAGCAGTTCTTC.

This clonotype has a handful of counts. The chain uses TRBV20-1 and TRBJ1-2; D is unresolved. V gave up 1 base and J gave up 4 bases, with 10 bases separating them. CDR3 length: 13 amino acids. From germline, CDR1 is DFQATT and CDR2 SNEGSKA (reference sequence). CDR3 sequence: CSARVTALYGYTF. The CDR3 DNA reads as TGCAGTGCTAGAGTTACAGCGCTCTATGGCTACACCTTC.

Only a few counts were recorded for this clonotype. The chain links TRBV6-5 to TRBJ1-1; possible D gene TRBD1, 5 bases. The CDR3 sequence is 19 residues long. Trimming took 5 bases from V and 3 from J, leaving 28 bases between them. Germline V CDR1 and CDR2: MNHEY, SVGAGI. The CDR3 region has the DNA TGTGCCAGCAGTCCCATTCTCGGGACCTATTTGGATGAAGACACTGAAGCTTTCTTT. Translating gives CASSPILGTYLDEDTEAFF.

The chain is built from TRBV5-1 and TRBJ1-2, with 9 bases that match TRBD1. V shed 0 bases and J 4 bases; nucleotides not matched to a gene: 1. Germline V CDR1 and CDR2: SGHRS, YFSETQ. CDR3 length equals 14 residues. CDR3 region: CASSLGTGAYGYTF. CDR3 nucleotide sequence: TGCGCCAGCAGCTTGGGGACAGGGGCCTATGGCTACACCTTC.

The rearrangement links TRBV15 to TRBJ2-7, with D perhaps given as TRBD1 or TRBD2 (5 bases each). Germline lookup yields CDR1 LNHNV and CDR2 YYDKDF (reference sequence). The V gene lost 0 bases and the J gene lost 3 bases, with 12 bases spanning the gap. This CDR3 has 15 amino acids. CDR3 bases: TGTGCCACCAGCAGAGAGGGGACGTCAGACTACGAGCAGTACTTC. Protein product: CATSREGTSDYEQYF.

There are a few counts of this clonotype. The rearrangement joins TRBV7-9 to TRBJ1-5; 8 bases match TRBD1. J gave up 7 bases and V 3 bases, and 5 bases lay outside the gene matches. This CDR3 spans 14 amino acids. Germline assignment: CDR1 SEHNR and CDR2 FQNEAQ (reference sequence). CDR3 residues: CASSLTGDHQPQHF. The CDR3 bases are TGTGCCAGCAGCTTGACAGGGGACCACCAGCCCCAGCATTTT.